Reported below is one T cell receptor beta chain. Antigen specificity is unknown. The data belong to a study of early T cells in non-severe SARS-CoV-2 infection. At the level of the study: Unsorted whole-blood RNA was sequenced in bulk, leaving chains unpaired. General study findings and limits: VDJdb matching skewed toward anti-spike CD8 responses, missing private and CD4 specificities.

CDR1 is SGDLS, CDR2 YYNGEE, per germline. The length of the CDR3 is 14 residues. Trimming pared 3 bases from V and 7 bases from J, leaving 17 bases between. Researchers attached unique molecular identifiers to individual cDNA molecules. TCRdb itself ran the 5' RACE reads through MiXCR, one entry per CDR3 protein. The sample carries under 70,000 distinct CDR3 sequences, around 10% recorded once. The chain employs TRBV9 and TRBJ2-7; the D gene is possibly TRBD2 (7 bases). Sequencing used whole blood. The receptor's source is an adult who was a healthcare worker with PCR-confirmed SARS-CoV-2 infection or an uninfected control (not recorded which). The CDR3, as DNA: TGTGCCAGCAGCGCCCAATCGGGGGGCTGGGAGCAGTACTTC. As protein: CASSAQSGGWEQYF.